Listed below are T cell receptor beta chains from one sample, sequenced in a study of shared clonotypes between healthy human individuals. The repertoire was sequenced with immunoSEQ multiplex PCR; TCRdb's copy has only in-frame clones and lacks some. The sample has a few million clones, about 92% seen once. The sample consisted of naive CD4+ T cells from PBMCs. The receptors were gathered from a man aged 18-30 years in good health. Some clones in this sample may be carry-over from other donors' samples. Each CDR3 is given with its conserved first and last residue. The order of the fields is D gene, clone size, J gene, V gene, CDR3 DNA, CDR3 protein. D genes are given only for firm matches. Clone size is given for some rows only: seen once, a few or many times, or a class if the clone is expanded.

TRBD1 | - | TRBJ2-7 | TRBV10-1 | TGCGCCAGCAGGACCCTCAGGGGGCGAAAGGATCCCGACGAGCAGTACTTC | CASRTLRGRKDPDEQYF
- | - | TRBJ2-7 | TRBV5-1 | TGCGCCAGCAGCCCCGACTACGAGCAGTACTTC | CASSPDYEQYF
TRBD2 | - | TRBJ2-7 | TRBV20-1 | TGCAGTGCTAGATCCCGGACTAGCGGGACCTTC | CSARSRTSGTF
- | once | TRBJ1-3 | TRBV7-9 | TGTGCCAGCAGCAATTTAGGGGGGTCATCGGAGGGAAACACCATATATTTT | CASSNLGGSSEGNTIYF
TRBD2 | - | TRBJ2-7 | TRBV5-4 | TGTGCCAGCAGCTTGGCCGGGCTAGCGGGTTCCTACGAGCAGTACTTC | CASSLAGLAGSYEQYF
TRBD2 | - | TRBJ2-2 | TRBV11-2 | TGTGCCAGCGCAAAACGGCGGGAGGGCCGCGGCACCGGGGAGCTGTTTTTT | CASAKRREGRGTGELFF
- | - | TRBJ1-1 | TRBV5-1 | TGCGCCAGCAGCTTGAACCCGCCCGGCACTGAAGCTTTCTTT | CASSLNPPGTEAFF
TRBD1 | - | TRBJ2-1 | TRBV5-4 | TGTGCCAGCAGCCCCGGACAGGGACTGATGAATGAGCAGTTCTTC | CASSPGQGLMNEQFF
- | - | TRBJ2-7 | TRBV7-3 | TGTGCCAGCAGCTTAAAACAGTTCTACGAGCAGTACTTC | CASSLKQFYEQYF
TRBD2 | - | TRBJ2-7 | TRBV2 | TGTGCCAGCAGTGAAATTGCAGGGAGGGGTCTTGGGAACGAGCAGTACTTC | CASSEIAGRGLGNEQYF
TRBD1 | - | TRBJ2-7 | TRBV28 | TGTGCCAGCAGCCTCGGGACAGATGACTACGAGCAGTACTTC | CASSLGTDDYEQYF
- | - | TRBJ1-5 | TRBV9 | TGTGCCAGCAGCGTAGCCGGTAGCAATCAGCCCCAGCATTTT | CASSVAGSNQPQHF
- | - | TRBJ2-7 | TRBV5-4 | TGTGCCAGCAGCTTGGTGGGGGGCCTCTACGAGCAGTACTTC | CASSLVGGLYEQYF
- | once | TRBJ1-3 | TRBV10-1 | TGCGCCAGCAGTGAGTCGACCCTCGGAAACACCATATATTTT | CASSESTLGNTIYF
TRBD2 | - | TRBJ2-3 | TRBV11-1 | TGTGCCAGCAGCTTAGGGGAGGGGCGCTTCGGTGGTAGCACAGATACGCAGTATTTT | CASSLGEGRFGGSTDTQYF
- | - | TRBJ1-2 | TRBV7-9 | TGTGCCAGCAGACCACTCGCACCGACTCCCTATGGCTACACCTTC | CASRPLAPTPYGYTF
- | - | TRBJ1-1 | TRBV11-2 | TGTGCCAGCAGCTTAGAACTTCTAGGAATAGGGACTGAAGCTTTCTTT | CASSLELLGIGTEAFF
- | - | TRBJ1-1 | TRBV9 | TGTGCCAGCACGCCGTCAGGGGAGGGTGTGGGAGAAGCTTTCTTT | CASTPSGEGVGEAFF
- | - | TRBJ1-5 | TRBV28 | TGTGCCAGCAGTTCCGTCGCCTTTTCGCGCAATCAGCCCCAGCATTTT | CASSSVAFSRNQPQHF
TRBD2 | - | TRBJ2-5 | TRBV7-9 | TGTGCCAGCAGCTTTAGGCCTAGCGGTGTACAAGAGACCCAGTACTTC | CASSFRPSGVQETQYF
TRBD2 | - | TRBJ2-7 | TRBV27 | TGTGCCAGCGGCGGACTAGCGGGAGGCTCCTACGAGCAGTACTTC | CASGGLAGGSYEQYF
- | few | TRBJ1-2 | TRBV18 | TGTGCCAGCTCAAACAAACAGGGTCCAGCGGACTATGGCTACACCTTC | CASSNKQGPADYGYTF
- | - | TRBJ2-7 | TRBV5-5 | TGTGCCAGCAGCGGGAACAGGCGGTACGAGCAGTACTTC | CASSGNRRYEQYF
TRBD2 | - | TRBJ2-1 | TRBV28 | TGTGCCAGCAGTGCCCTTACAGCGGGAAAGTACAATGAGCAGTTCTTC | CASSALTAGKYNEQFF
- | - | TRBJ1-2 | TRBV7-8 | TGTGCCAGCAGCCACGGGCTCTATGGCTACACCTTC | CASSHGLYGYTF
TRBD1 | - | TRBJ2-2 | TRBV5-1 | TGCGCCAGCAGCGCGACAGGGTCCTCAACCGGGGAGCTGTTTTTT | CASSATGSSTGELFF